The present T cell receptor (beta chain) was sequenced within a study of tumor-infiltrating lymphocytes in primary liver carcinoma. Study findings and constraints: Overlap between tumor regions exceeded overlap of tumor with adjacent tissue or blood.

The authors took blood RNA from unsorted whole blood and also extracted germline DNA. Before surgery, around 4 milliliters of EDTA blood were taken. This clonotype occurred once. Its antigen is as yet unknown. Compared with germline, one end of the junction differs, possibly owing to a read error. Total RNA amounting to 450 to 550 ng was the source from which TCR beta cDNA was made with a constant-region primer. Nested multiplex PCR, run for three rounds with slightly modified ARM-PCR, yielded TCR beta libraries. The first two PCR rounds used TRBV1-TRBV30 forward primers with a C-beta reverse primer, roughly 11 cycles each. TCRdb called the multiplex PCR reads again in MiXCR, with one record for every CDR3 protein. This table holds approximately 210,000 distinct CDR3 sequences, about 65% found once. Looked up from germline, CDR1 is SGHAT and CDR2 is FQNNGV. The CDR3 spans 14 residues.

This chain joins TRBV11-2 and TRBJ2-3; 7 bases map to TRBD2. Sample: peripheral blood. The sequence derives from a woman aged 55-69 years with primary liver carcinoma and hepatitis B virus infection. CDR3 in DNA: TGTACCAGGAGCTTTAGCGGGCCCACAGATACGCAGTATTTT. Translated, it gives CTRSFSGPTDTQYF.